This TCR beta chain was recovered during a study of OX40 agonist ivuxolimab in advanced cancers. With regard to the full study: The costimulatory receptor OX40 (CD134) was targeted by ivuxolimab, a fully human IgG2 agonistic monoclonal antibody. Intravenous ivuxolimab was administered to patients every 2 weeks at six dose levels: 0.01, 0.1, 0.3, 1.5, 3 and 10 mg/kg. Of the approximately 53 patients in dose escalation, some 20 had hepatocellular carcinoma, roughly 15 had melanoma, 9 had renal cell carcinoma and 9 had head and neck cancer. The monotherapy dose-escalation portion (N = 52 patients) of the phase I ivuxolimab trial is reported in the paper. Peripheral TCRbeta sequencing was intended to test whether TCR sequence diversity was altered and clonal T-cell expansion was caused by ivuxolimab. A male proportion of 70% to 90% and a mean age of approximately 58 years, ranging from 23 to 79, were recorded for the dose-escalation cohort. Partial responses occurred in three dose-escalation patients: two with cutaneous melanoma and one with hepatocellular carcinoma. Patients were allowed to have had prior anti-PD-1, anti-PD-L1 or anti-CTLA-4 therapy, and 40% to 45% of the dose-escalation patients had been treated with checkpoint inhibitors. Here is what the overall study found, with its caveats: Low levels of normalized T-cell clonal expansion were also seen in some nonresponding patients. In partial responders in the 0.1-3.0 mg/kg groups, normalized peripheral clonal expansion was found to be among the lowest, especially among CD8+ T cells. On average, CD8+ T cells showed more expanded clones than CD4+ T cells after ivuxolimab. At doses from 0.1 to 3.0 mg/kg, clonal expansion was seen in both CD4+ and CD8+ blood T cells between baseline and week 6. Antigen specificity was not determined for the clonally expanded peripheral T cells.

Turning to this clone: The target of this receptor is not known. No much larger clonotype is one base removed from it; base qualities were not supplied.

Patients with a history of autoimmune disease or receiving systemic immunosuppression were excluded from the trial. In every dose cohort, peripheral blood was drawn for TCR sequencing at baseline, cycle 4 day 1, and cycle 7 day 1. Samples came from an open-label, multicenter, first-in-human phase I dose-escalation trial of ivuxolimab. Adults with locally advanced or metastatic melanoma, renal cell carcinoma, hepatocellular carcinoma or head and neck squamous cell carcinoma were enrolled in the trial. Before TCR sequencing, CD4+ T cells and CD8+ T cells were sorted from peripheral blood as separate populations. Genomic DNA was isolated from the sorted cells so that the TCRbeta CDR3 region could be sequenced. TCRbeta CDR3 regions were sequenced using the immunoSEQ Assay. Sourced from immuneACCESS, this table was stored by TCRdb with only in-frame sequences that have V and J called. A share of the clones is absent; for the studies checked, an unresolved V gene accounts for under half, and the remainder has no known explanation. Within this sample are 65,000 to 100,000 clones, with approximately 91% of them counted one time only. Around 6.9% of the sample is in the top ten clones.

The starting material was CD4+ or CD8+ T cells sorted from blood, obtained in a trial of the OX40 agonist ivuxolimab. This clonotype originated in an adult with an advanced solid tumor such as melanoma, head and neck, liver or kidney cancer.

The CDR3 reads CASSGLAASTDTQYF. The nucleotide sequence reads as follows: TGTGCCAGCAGTGGACTAGCGGCTAGCACAGATACGCAGTATTTT. The sequence links TRBV6-1 to TRBJ2-3; 9 nucleotides in the junction match TRBD2. Unmatched junction bases come to 2, with V trimmed by 4 bases and J by 0 bases. CDR1 and CDR2 (MNHNS, SASEGT) derive from the germline V gene. There are 15 amino acids in the CDR3, from cysteine to phenylalanine inclusive. The entry retains the CDR3 DNA only, 45 bases that are in frame from base 1.